Listed below are T cell receptor beta chains from one sample, sequenced in a study of CD8 T cells in ankylosing spondylitis. MiXCR, applied by TCRdb to the 5' RACE reads, yields one record per CDR3 protein. The sample shows a few hundred thousand distinct CDR3 sequences, approximately 20% of them seen only once. The source material was blood, either unsorted or a sorted T cell fraction (not recorded which). These receptors were obtained from a male donor with ankylosing spondylitis. Each CDR3 is given with its conserved first and last residue. D genes are given only for firm matches. Clone sizes are given selectively: once, few, many, or a class where the clone is expanded.

d_call	clone_size	j_call	v_call	cdr3_aa	cdr3_nt
.	.	TRBJ2-2	TRBV6-2/TRBV6-3	CASSPRGAGAGLGGHTGELFF	TGTGCCAGCAGTCCACGGGGGGCAGGGGCAGGCCTGGGAGGACACACCGGGGAGCTGTTTTTT
.	.	TRBJ2-1	TRBV25-1	CASQSLNYNEQFF	TGTGCCAGCCAATCTCTAAACTACAATGAGCAGTTCTTC
.	.	TRBJ2-5	TRBV7-6	CASSSGHSVTETQYF	TGTGCCAGCAGCTCGGGACACAGCGTAACGGAGACCCAGTACTTC
.	.	TRBJ1-2	TRBV11-2	CASSSGSYGYTF	TGTGCCAGCAGCTCCGGCTCCTATGGCTACACCTTC
.	few	TRBJ1-1	TRBV6-2/TRBV6-3	CASSTLEGNTEAFF	TGTGCCAGCAGTACCTTGGAGGGGAACACTGAAGCTTTCTTT
.	many	TRBJ1-1	TRBV27	CASSLSGWTEAFF	TGTGCCAGCAGTTTATCCGGGTGGACTGAAGCTTTCTTT
.	.	TRBJ2-1	TRBV29-1	CSVEEYGGYNEQFF	TGCAGCGTTGAGGAATACGGCGGTTACAATGAGCAGTTCTTC
TRBD1	.	TRBJ2-4	TRBV6-5	CASSYPQGELAKNIQYF	TGTGCCAGCAGTTACCCCCAGGGGGAGTTAGCCAAAAACATTCAGTACTTC
.	many	TRBJ2-5	TRBV29-1	CSVEGVAVLGETQYF	TGCAGCGTTGAAGGCGTAGCGGTCTTGGGGGAGACCCAGTACTTC
.	.	TRBJ2-7	TRBV19	CASSIASSHSYEQYF	TGTGCCAGTAGTATTGCGTCATCCCACTCCTACGAGCAGTACTTC
TRBD2	many	TRBJ2-3	TRBV12-3/TRBV12-4	CASSPGLSEQYF	TGTGCCAGCAGCCCGGGACTATCTGAACAGTATTTT
.	few	TRBJ1-4	TRBV7-7	CASSLTASTNEKLFF	TGTGCCAGCAGCCTGACCGCCTCAACTAATGAAAAACTGTTTTTT
.	.	TRBJ2-2	TRBV7-9	CASSFDTGELFF	TGTGCCAGCAGTTTTGACACCGGGGAGCTGTTTTTT
.	few	TRBJ1-2	TRBV12-3/TRBV12-4	CASSSPAHNYGYTF	TGTGCCAGCAGTTCACCGGCACACAACTATGGCTACACCTTC
.	few	TRBJ2-2	TRBV15	CATSRGGLHLNTGELFF	TGTGCCACCAGCAGAGGGGGACTCCACCTGAACACCGGGGAGCTGTTTTTT
.	few	TRBJ1-2	TRBV4-1	CASSHAPGRPDNYGYTF	TGCGCCAGCAGCCATGCCCCCGGGAGGCCGGATAACTATGGCTACACCTTC
.	.	TRBJ1-2	TRBV7-9	CASSLDAWAETNYGYTF	TGTGCCAGCAGCTTAGACGCATGGGCAGAGACTAACTATGGCTACACCTTC
TRBD2	few	TRBJ2-1	TRBV7-2	CASWDYYNEQFF	TGTGCCAGCTGGGACTACTACAATGAGCAGTTCTTC
.	.	TRBJ2-7	TRBV11-2	CASSPQGLRSYEQYF	TGTGCCAGCAGCCCCCAGGGTTTACGGTCCTACGAGCAGTACTTC
.	few	TRBJ2-7	TRBV7-9	CASSLGSTEQYF	TGTGCCAGCAGCTTAGGTTCTACCGAGCAGTACTTC
.	few	TRBJ1-2	TRBV14	CASSQAWGYGYTF	TGTGCCAGCAGCCAAGCTTGGGGGTATGGCTACACCTTC
TRBD2	.	TRBJ2-1	TRBV14	CASSQALGGGEQFF	TGTGCCAGCAGCCAAGCCCTCGGGGGGGGTGAGCAGTTCTTC
TRBD2	few	TRBJ2-1	TRBV6-2/TRBV6-3	CASSYPRLAVIYNEQFF	TGTGCCAGCAGTTATCCCCGACTAGCGGTGATCTACAATGAGCAGTTCTTC
TRBD2	few	TRBJ2-1	TRBV11-1	CASSPRLGTSGRAFNEQFF	TGTGCCAGCAGCCCCCGTTTGGGGACTAGCGGGAGGGCCTTCAATGAGCAGTTCTTC
TRBD2	many	TRBJ2-1	TRBV12-3/TRBV12-4	CASSPGLAGAYEQFF	TGTGCCAGCAGCCCTGGACTAGCGGGAGCATATGAGCAGTTCTTC
TRBD2	few	TRBJ2-5	TRBV11-2	CASSLSGGEQETQYF	TGTGCCAGCAGCTTAAGCGGGGGGGAACAAGAGACCCAGTACTTC
.	few	TRBJ1-5	TRBV5-5	CASSFGQLNQPQHF	TGTGCCAGCAGCTTCGGACAGCTCAATCAGCCCCAGCATTTT
.	.	TRBJ2-7	TRBV28	CASSSRIAYEQYF	TGTGCCAGCAGTTCCCGGATAGCCTACGAGCAGTACTTC
TRBD2	many	TRBJ2-7	TRBV20-1	CSANSREGLSYEQYF	TGCAGTGCTAACTCCCGGGAGGGTCTTTCCTACGAGCAGTACTTC
TRBD1	.	TRBJ1-2	TRBV14	CASSPGTGYPYGYTF	TGTGCCAGCAGTCCCGGGACAGGGTATCCCTATGGCTACACCTTC
.	few	TRBJ2-2	TRBV10-2	CASSSPPGGELFF	TGCGCCAGCAGTTCGCCACCGGGCGGGGAGCTGTTTTTT
TRBD1	.	TRBJ2-7	TRBV5-1	CASTGQGQEQQYF	TGCGCCAGCACGGGACAGGGACAGGAGCAGCAGTACTTC
.	few	TRBJ2-7	TRBV19	CASIDGTYEQYF	TGTGCCAGTATCGACGGAACCTACGAGCAGTACTTC
.	few	TRBJ1-2	TRBV20-1	CSARGGTTYGYTF	TGCAGTGCTAGAGGGGGGACAACCTACGGCTACACCTTC
.	many	TRBJ1-1	TRBV4-1	CASRPTRTVEAFF	TGCGCCAGCAGGCCGACACGGACTGTTGAAGCTTTCTTT
TRBD1	few	TRBJ2-2	TRBV4-1	CASSHPSDRGDTGELFF	TGCGCCAGCAGCCATCCTTCTGACAGGGGAGACACCGGGGAGCTGTTTTTT
TRBD2	many	TRBJ2-3	TRBV5-5	CASSPQRLAGGPDTQYF	TGTGCCAGCAGCCCCCAACGTCTAGCGGGGGGGCCAGATACGCAGTATTTT
TRBD2	.	TRBJ2-5	TRBV12-3/TRBV12-4	CASSAMTSGGVQETQYF	TGTGCCAGCAGCGCGATGACTAGCGGGGGGGTACAAGAGACCCAGTACTTC
TRBD2	few	TRBJ2-1	TRBV5-1	CASSLAVREGEVYNEQFF	TGCGCCAGCAGCTTGGCCGTGCGGGAGGGAGAAGTCTACAATGAGCAGTTCTTC
.	many	TRBJ2-1	TRBV20-1	CSARDPKRSTSYNEQFF	TGCAGTGCTAGAGATCCTAAGCGCTCTACGTCCTACAATGAGCAGTTCTTC
.	once	TRBJ2-7	TRBV2	CASSEPPGRGTTYEQYF	TGTGCCAGCAGTGAGCCCCCCGGGCGCGGAACTACCTACGAGCAGTACTTC
.	few	TRBJ2-7	TRBV7-9	CASSDGTGQYF	TGTGCCAGCAGCGACGGGACTGGGCAGTACTTC
TRBD2	many	TRBJ2-7	TRBV4-3	CASSQEVPSGRIYEQYF	TGCGCCAGCAGCCAAGAAGTTCCCAGCGGGAGGATCTACGAGCAGTACTTC
.	few	TRBJ1-1	TRBV7-9	CASSLTQGSLLGTEAFF	TGTGCCAGCAGCTTAACGCAGGGCTCCCTGTTGGGCACTGAAGCTTTCTTT
TRBD1	.	TRBJ2-4	TRBV29-1	CSAPDRHKNIQYF	TGCAGCGCTCCGGACAGGCACAAAAACATTCAGTACTTC
.	.	TRBJ2-2	TRBV4-3	CASSQEWGWGELFF	TGCGCCAGCAGCCAAGAATGGGGTTGGGGGGAGCTGTTTTTT
.	few	TRBJ2-2	TRBV7-6	CASSLEYRPTGELFF	TGTGCCAGCAGCTTAGAATACAGGCCGACCGGGGAGCTGTTTTTT
TRBD2	.	TRBJ2-1	TRBV6-4	CASSQLAGEGNEQFF	TGTGCCAGCAGTCAACTAGCGGGAGAAGGCAATGAGCAGTTCTTC
TRBD1	few	TRBJ2-1	TRBV24-1	CATSDMSSTGDEQFF	TGTGCCACCAGTGATATGTCCTCGACAGGGGATGAGCAGTTCTTC
TRBD2	few	TRBJ2-7	TRBV27	CASRPGLVVHEQYF	TGTGCCAGCAGGCCGGGACTAGTGGTTCACGAGCAGTACTTC